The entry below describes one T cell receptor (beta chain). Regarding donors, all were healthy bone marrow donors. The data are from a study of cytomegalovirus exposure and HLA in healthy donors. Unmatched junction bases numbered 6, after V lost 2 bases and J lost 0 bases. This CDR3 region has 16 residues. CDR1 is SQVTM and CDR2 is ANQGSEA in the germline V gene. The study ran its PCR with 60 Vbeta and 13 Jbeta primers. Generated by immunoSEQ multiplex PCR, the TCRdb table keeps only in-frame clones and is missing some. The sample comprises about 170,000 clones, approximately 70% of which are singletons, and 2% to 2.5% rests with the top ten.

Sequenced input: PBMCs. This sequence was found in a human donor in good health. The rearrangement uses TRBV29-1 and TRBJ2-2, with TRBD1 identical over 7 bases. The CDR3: CSVEPPDRPNTGELFF. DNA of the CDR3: TGCAGCGTTGAACCCCCGGACAGGCCGAACACCGGGGAGCTGTTTTTT.